A selection of T cell receptor beta chains follows, all from one sample in a study of regulatory and conventional T cells in RAG deficiency. The protocol was immunoSEQ multiplex PCR, while the TCRdb copy is restricted to in-frame clones and leaves out a portion. The sample holds 32,000 or so clones, 89% seen once. This same sample was also taken into another study, of regulatory T cells.

What was sequenced was CD8+ T cells sorted from blood. These receptor sequences come from a human donor in good health. The CDR3 runs from the conserved cysteine through the conserved F or W. D genes are given only for firm matches. Not all rows give a size; the values are once, few, many and, for expanded clones, a class.

clone_size d_call j_call v_call cdr3_aa cdr3_nt
NA TRBD2 TRBJ2-1 TRBV9 CASSPRGTSGGTEQFF TGTGCCAGCAGCCCCCGAGGGACTAGCGGGGGGACCGAGCAGTTCTTC
NA NA TRBJ1-1 TRBV7-9 CASSLGLQNTEAFF TGTGCCAGCAGCTTAGGACTTCAGAACACTGAAGCTTTCTTT
NA NA TRBJ2-2 TRBV11-2 CASSLTNTGELFF TGTGCCAGCAGCTTAACAAACACCGGGGAGCTGTTTTTT
NA NA TRBJ1-2 TRBV4-2 CASSQSPVPQGYTF TGTGCCAGCAGCCAAAGTCCAGTGCCCCAGGGCTACACCTTC
NA NA TRBJ1-6 TRBV19 CASSIPGVRKPLHF TGTGCCAGTAGTATCCCAGGGGTTCGTAAACCCCTCCACTTT
once TRBD2 TRBJ2-1 TRBV30 CAWSVRGGEQFF TGTGCCTGGAGTGTACGGGGGGGTGAGCAGTTCTTC
NA NA TRBJ1-2 TRBV9 CASSPSDSRLNYGYTF TGTGCCAGCAGCCCCTCGGACAGCCGGCTGAACTATGGCTACACCTTC
NA NA TRBJ1-1 TRBV5-6 CASSPQGITEAFF TGTGCCAGCAGCCCCCAGGGGATCACTGAAGCTTTCTTT
NA TRBD1 TRBJ2-5 TRBV5-1 CASSPDRASETQYF TGCGCCAGCAGCCCAGACAGGGCGAGCGAGACCCAGTACTTC
NA NA TRBJ1-1 TRBV15 CATSRDPNTEAFF TGTGCCACCAGCAGAGACCCTAACACTGAAGCTTTCTTT
once NA TRBJ1-5 TRBV28 CASSLLGWTDSNQPQHF TGTGCCAGCAGTTTATTAGGGTGGACGGATAGCAATCAGCCCCAGCATTTT
NA NA TRBJ2-7 TRBV4-1 CASSQDPWGEQYF TGCGCCAGCAGCCAAGATCCCTGGGGCGAGCAGTACTTC
NA NA TRBJ1-2 TRBV5-5 CASSAGGFNYGYTF TGTGCCAGCAGCGCGGGTGGGTTCAACTATGGCTACACCTTC
NA TRBD2 TRBJ2-1 TRBV30 CAWSWGSGGNEQFF TGTGCCTGGAGTTGGGGGTCGGGGGGCAATGAGCAGTTCTTC
NA NA TRBJ1-2 TRBV9 CASSPDTF TGTGCCAGCAGCCCAGACACCTTC
NA TRBD2 TRBJ2-1 TRBV12-5 CASGFSGDGNEQFF TGTGCTAGTGGTTTTAGCGGGGACGGCAATGAGCAGTTCTTC
NA NA TRBJ1-1 TRBV11-3 CASSSFQQEEAFF TGTGCCAGCAGCTCCTTCCAACAAGAGGAAGCTTTCTTT
few NA TRBJ2-1 TRBV7-2 CASSLAGAIHEQFF TGTGCCAGCAGCTTAGCGGGAGCGATCCATGAGCAGTTCTTC
NA NA TRBJ2-7 TRBV5-1 CASSLINSVGGDTYEQYF TGCGCCAGCAGCTTGATAAACTCCGTGGGGGGGGACACCTACGAGCAGTACTTC
few TRBD1 TRBJ1-2 TRBV7-9 CASSATGGYGYTF TGTGCCAGCAGCGCTACAGGGGGCTATGGCTACACCTTC
NA NA TRBJ2-7 TRBV10-1 CASSESGRVYEQYF TGCGCCAGCAGTGAGTCGGGCAGGGTGTACGAGCAGTACTTC
NA TRBD2 TRBJ2-7 TRBV19 CATGNPGGYEQYF TGTGCCACGGGAAATCCGGGGGGCTACGAGCAGTACTTC
NA NA TRBJ2-7 TRBV2 CASSDITLYEQYF TGTGCCAGCAGTGATATCACCCTCTACGAGCAGTACTTC
NA NA TRBJ2-1 TRBV20-1 CSARAGPEQFF TGCAGTGCTAGAGCGGGACCTGAGCAGTTCTTC
NA TRBD1 TRBJ1-1 TRBV27 CASSRAKGQGNTEAFF TGTGCCAGCAGCCGAGCTAAAGGACAGGGAAACACTGAAGCTTTCTTT
NA NA TRBJ1-2 TRBV5-4 CASSLAANYGYTF TGTGCCAGCAGCTTAGCGGCTAACTATGGCTACACCTTC
NA NA TRBJ1-1 TRBV30 CAWSVGVGTEAFF TGTGCCTGGAGTGTCGGGGTTGGCACTGAAGCTTTCTTT
NA NA TRBJ1-5 TRBV6-5 CASKFGQPQHF TGTGCCAGCAAATTCGGTCAGCCCCAGCATTTT
NA TRBD1 TRBJ2-7 TRBV28 CASRNRGSNEQYF TGTGCCAGCAGGAACAGGGGATCCAACGAGCAGTACTTC
NA NA TRBJ1-4 TRBV5-1 CASSLWAGRDEKLFF TGCGCCAGCAGCTTGTGGGCAGGGCGGGATGAAAAACTGTTTTTT
NA TRBD2 TRBJ2-5 TRBV9 CASSVVTSGGTIRTQYF TGTGCCAGCAGCGTAGTTACTAGCGGGGGCACTATACGGACCCAGTACTTC
NA NA TRBJ2-7 TRBV2 CASSLDKGYYEQYF TGTGCCAGCTCCTTGGACAAAGGGTACTACGAGCAGTACTTC
NA TRBD1 TRBJ1-3 TRBV6-1 CATRDRSGNTIYF TGTGCCACTCGGGACAGATCTGGAAACACCATATATTTT
NA NA TRBJ1-2 TRBV28 CASSLGLTAGYTF TGTGCCAGCAGTTTGGGGTTGACGGCAGGCTACACCTTC
NA TRBD2 TRBJ2-5 TRBV9 CASSAPRGTSGSQETQYF TGTGCCAGCAGCGCCCCAAGGGGGACTAGCGGGTCCCAAGAGACCCAGTACTTC
NA NA TRBJ2-2 TRBV6-5 CASSYYGGAFTGELFF TGTGCCAGCAGTTACTACGGGGGCGCATTCACCGGGGAGCTGTTTTTT
NA TRBD2 TRBJ2-1 TRBV18 CASSHPGLASGNEQFF TGTGCCAGCTCACACCCGGGACTAGCGTCGGGGAATGAGCAGTTCTTC
NA NA TRBJ1-5 TRBV10-3 CAISGEEKGGNQPQHF TGTGCCATCAGTGGGGAGGAGAAGGGGGGCAATCAGCCCCAGCATTTT
NA NA TRBJ1-5 TRBV4-3 CASSSLGRGRWEDQPQHF TGCGCCAGCAGCTCCCTCGGACGGGGACGATGGGAGGATCAGCCCCAGCATTTT
once NA TRBJ1-5 TRBV5-1 CASSLDTGSGQPQHF TGCGCCAGCAGCTTGGATACAGGGTCGGGTCAGCCCCAGCATTTT
once TRBD2 TRBJ2-5 TRBV7-8 CASSLVPAGGPGETQYF TGTGCCAGCAGCTTAGTCCCAGCGGGGGGGCCGGGAGAGACCCAGTACTTC
once TRBD1 TRBJ2-7 TRBV6-1 CASSPGGANSYEQYF TGTGCCAGCAGTCCAGGGGGTGCGAACTCCTACGAGCAGTACTTC
NA NA TRBJ2-5 TRBV7-7 CASSLVSGSETQYF TGTGCTAGCAGCTTAGTATCAGGGTCGGAGACCCAGTACTTC
NA TRBD2 TRBJ2-1 TRBV5-4 CASQRGENYNEQFF TGTGCCAGCCAGCGGGGGGAAAACTACAATGAGCAGTTCTTC
NA TRBD1 TRBJ2-7 TRBV14 CASTGQGAGEQYF TGTGCCAGCACGGGACAGGGGGCTGGCGAGCAGTACTTC
NA NA TRBJ1-4 TRBV28 CASESGDIEEKLFF TGTGCCAGCGAATCAGGAGACATCGAGGAAAAACTGTTTTTT
NA TRBD1 TRBJ2-7 TRBV11-2 CASSTRQGRHEQYF TGTGCCAGCAGCACCCGACAGGGGAGGCACGAGCAGTACTTC
NA NA TRBJ2-1 TRBV10-1 CASSESKGNSYNEQFF TGCGCCAGCAGTGAGTCGAAGGGTAACTCCTACAATGAGCAGTTCTTC
NA TRBD1 TRBJ1-1 TRBV6-5 CASSYTRTGDTEAFF TGTGCCAGCAGTTACACTCGGACAGGGGACACTGAAGCTTTCTTT
NA NA TRBJ1-5 TRBV27 CASSERGPQPQHF TGTGCCAGCAGCGAGCGGGGGCCTCAGCCCCAGCATTTT
NA NA TRBJ1-4 TRBV5-5 CASSLGTTTTNEKLFF TGTGCCAGCAGCCTCGGGACAACTACAACTAATGAAAAACTGTTTTTT
NA NA TRBJ2-4 TRBV4-1 CASSQEQGAGAKNIQYF TGCGCCAGCAGCCAAGAACAGGGAGCTGGGGCCAAAAACATTCAGTACTTC